This T cell receptor (beta chain) stems from a study of blood T cell repertoires in COVID-19. Looked up from germline, CDR1 is WSHSY and CDR2 is SAAADI. J lost 2 bases, V lost 6 bases, and 2 bases had no gene match. The CDR3 has 14 residues. As originally analysed: Reference gene primers were amplified, and this amplification served to estimate nucleated cell counts. This table comes from immunoSEQ multiplex PCR, and its TCRdb copy is limited to in-frame clones, with some not included. The V and J calls and clone size come from that table; D and trimming were worked out from the DNA. The table includes about 64,000 clones, around 89% detected once.

The TCR originated in a woman between 35 and 50 years old who had recovered from COVID-19. The sequenced sample consisted of PBMCs or T cells enriched from blood (not recorded which). The chain links TRBV10-2 to TRBJ2-5, with 11 bases that match TRBD2. The CDR3 coding sequence is TGCGCCAGCAGACTAGCGGGGGAACAAGAGACCCAGTACTTC. Its protein is CASRLAGEQETQYF.